Shown below are 20 T cell receptor beta chains from a single sample sequenced in a study of cytomegalovirus exposure and HLA in healthy donors. The primer mix had 60 Vbeta and 13 Jbeta primers. Clones were read by immunoSEQ multiplex PCR, and TCRdb kept only the in-frame ones, dropping some. This table has 150,000 to 200,000 clones, 70% to 90% appearing once. Sample: PBMCs. The receptors were sampled from a girl aged 10-17 years in good health and CMV-seropositive.

CDR3 region: CASSFIGGQVDTIYF. The DNA of the CDR3 is TGTGCCAGCAGCTTTATCGGGGGTCAGGTCGACACCATATATTTT. The chain has TRBV7-9 and TRBJ1-3, with TRBD1 as a possible D gene (5 bases). Between the trimmed V and J ends, which lost 3 bases and 8 bases, there was a span of 17 bases. This CDR3 comprises 15 residues. Germline V gene sequence: CDR1 SEHNR, CDR2 FQNEAQ (reference sequence).

J is TRBJ1-3 and V is TRBV27; D gene ambiguous. V lost 1 base, J lost 2 bases, and 12 bases lay in between. Germline CDR1 is MNHEY and CDR2 is SMNVEV (reference sequence). The CDR3 covers 16 residues. CDR3 protein: CASSLYGEGPGNTIYF. DNA of the CDR3: TGTGCCAGCAGTTTATACGGGGAAGGCCCTGGAAACACCATATATTTT.

V and J are TRBV11-3 and TRBJ1-1; D is perhaps TRBD1 (6 bases). From germline, CDR1 is SGHNT and CDR2 YENEEA. The CDR3 length is 11 residues. V lost 5 bases and J lost 6, with 7 bases in between. CDR3 residues: CASSRTAEAFF. CDR3 nucleotide sequence: TGTGCCAGCAGCCGGACAGCTGAAGCTTTCTTT.

This clone has only one observation. The chain has TRBV2 and TRBJ1-1, with D possibly TRBD1 on 6 matching bases. The CDR3 sequence is 13 residues long. The germline V gene encodes CDR1 SNHLY and CDR2 FYNNEI. Trimming stripped 8 bases from V and 1 base from J, with 11 bases between. The CDR3 here is CASGPQGNTEAFF. CDR3 DNA sequence: TGTGCCAGCGGCCCACAGGGGAACACTGAAGCTTTCTTT.

The chain uses TRBV7-9 and TRBJ2-3, with a tentative D call TRBD2 (5 bases). The V gene lost 0 bases and the J gene lost 2 bases, with 12 bases spanning the gap. The germline V gene has CDR1 SEHNR and CDR2 FQNEAQ (reference sequence). The CDR3 spans 16 residues. The CDR3, as DNA: TGTGCCAGCAGCTTAGCGATTCTCGGGAACACAGATACGCAGTATTTT. Protein sequence: CASSLAILGNTDTQYF.

The J gene is TRBJ1-5, the V gene TRBV30; the D gene is possibly TRBD1 (5 bases). V shed 2 bases and J shed 3 bases, with 14 bases lying between them. This CDR3 comprises 15 residues. CDR1 and CDR2 (germline): GTSNPN, SVGIG (reference sequence). In DNA form, the CDR3 reads TGTGCCTGGAGTCCCGGGGGGACGGCCAATCAGCCCCAGCATTTT. This translates into CAWSPGGTANQPQHF.

The rearrangement joins TRBV5-8 to TRBJ2-1; TRBD1 aligns across 8 bases. CDR1 and CDR2 from the germline V gene are SGHTS and YDEGEE. The CDR3 has 14 residues. Unmatched junction bases numbered 3, after V lost 0 bases and J lost 7 bases. Written as DNA, the CDR3 is TGTGCCAGCAGCTTGGGACAGGGGTTTAATGAGCAGTTCTTC. It is translated as CASSLGQGFNEQFF. Based on the CDR3 plus reference TRBV5-8 and TRBJ2-1, the full variable domain is EAGVTQSPTHLIKTRGQQATLRCSPISGHTSVYWYQQALGLGLQFLLWYDEGEERNRGNFPPRFSGRQFPNYSSELNVNALELEDSALYLCASSLGQGFNEQFFGPGTRLTVL.

V gene TRBV5-1 combines with J gene TRBJ2-7; perhaps TRBD2 as D (6 bases). Between the trimmed V and J ends, which lost 4 bases and 1 base, there was a span of 15 bases. The germline CDR1 and CDR2 sequences are SGHRS and YFSETQ. The length of the CDR3 is 15 residues. CDR3 nucleotide sequence: TGCGCCAGCAGCCGGGAGCAGGGCGGATCCTACGAGCAGTACTTC. Its protein product is CASSREQGGSYEQYF.

The chain links TRBV11-3 to TRBJ1-6; D may be TRBD1 (6 bases). The germline V and J ends were trimmed by 4 bases and 13 bases, with 17 bases remaining between them. The V gene's germline CDR1 is SGHNT and CDR2 YENEEA. The CDR3 loop spans 14 amino acids. CDR3 sequence: CASSYTPGVEPLHF. In DNA, the CDR3 is TGTGCCAGCAGCTACACGCCAGGGGTAGAGCCCCTCCACTTT.

J is TRBJ2-4 and V is TRBV5-4, with 9 bases fitting TRBD1. This CDR3 spans 15 amino acids. Losses at the gene ends were 3 bases for V and 3 bases for J; bases not matched to a gene: 4. The germline CDR1 and CDR2 sequences are SGHNT and YYREEE (reference sequence). This CDR3 is CASSSGQGDKNIQYF. The CDR3 coding sequence is TGTGCCAGCAGCTCGGGACAGGGTGACAAAAACATTCAGTACTTC.

A few counts support this clone. This CDR3 reads CASGWGGQFF. DNA for the CDR3: TGTGCCAGCGGGTGGGGGGGCCAGTTCTTC. The rearrangement links TRBV6-6 to TRBJ2-1; maybe TRBD2 (7 bases). Trimming removed 8 bases at V and 13 bases at J, with 12 bases between. Germline V lookup: CDR1 MNHNY, CDR2 SVGAGI (reference sequence). This CDR3 has 10 amino acids.

The CDR3 DNA reads as TGTGCCAGCTCACCGCAGGGCAGTAACGAGCAGTACTTC. This codes for CASSPQGSNEQYF. The V gene is TRBV18, the J gene TRBJ2-7; tentative D call: TRBD1 (5 bases). The germline V gene has CDR1 KGHSH and CDR2 LQKENI. Trimming removed 3 bases at V and 5 bases at J, with 11 bases between. CDR3 length equals 13 residues.

The J gene is TRBJ1-6, the V gene TRBV5-5; D gene unclear. CDR3 length: 18 amino acids. Germline V gene lookup returns CDR1 SGHKS and CDR2 YYEKEE (reference sequence). Deletions cut 2 bases from V and 4 bases from J, with 19 bases between. The CDR3 reads CASSLAGPSSGYNSPLHF. The CDR3, as DNA: TGTGCCAGCAGCTTAGCCGGACCGTCTTCGGGATATAATTCACCCCTCCACTTT. The whole variable domain, filled in from reference TRBV5-5 and TRBJ1-6, reads DAGVTQSPTHLIKTRGQQVTLRCSPISGHKSVSWYQQVLGQGPQFIFQYYEKEERGRGNFPDRFSARQFPNYSSELNVNALLLGDSALYLCASSLAGPSSGYNSPLHFGNGTRLTVT.

This clone has more than one count but fewer than ten. The V call is TRBV10-3, the J call TRBJ1-3; D is possibly TRBD1 (5 bases). Germline V gene lookup returns CDR1 ENHRY and CDR2 SYGVKD. CDR3 length equals 15 residues. Trimming removed 1 base from V and 4 bases from J, with 11 bases in between. The CDR3 DNA follows: TGTGCCATCAGTGAGTTGCCAGGGCGAGGAAACACCATATATTTT. Its protein is CAISELPGRGNTIYF.

V gene TRBV6-1 combines with J gene TRBJ2-7; TRBD2 agrees at 9 bases. With V trimmed by 4 bases and J by 3 bases, 10 bases remained unmatched. Germline CDR1 reads MNHNS; CDR2 reads SASEGT. The CDR3 length is 16 residues. DNA for the CDR3: TGTGCCAGCAGTGCCTCAAGACTAGCGGACAGCTACGAGCAGTACTTC. Translation: CASSASRLADSYEQYF.

Regarding this clone: The same CDR3 arises from other DNA sequences in this sample as well. The genes are TRBV7-6 and TRBJ1-2; TRBD1 agrees at 8 bases. Trimming at V came to 6 bases and at J to 2 bases, leaving 5 bases not matched to a gene. This CDR3 has 14 amino acids. Germline values: CDR1 SGHVS, CDR2 FNYEAQ. This chain's CDR3 is CASSLRQGNYGYTF. CDR3 nucleotides: TGTGCCAGCAGTTTAAGACAGGGGAACTATGGCTACACCTTC.

V and J are TRBV4-2 and TRBJ2-1; the D gene is possibly TRBD1 (5 bases). Trimming took off 0 bases at V and 11 bases at J, with 8 bases between the two ends. The CDR3 sequence is 12 residues long. Germline CDR1 reads LGHNA; CDR2 reads YNFKEQ. CDR3 bases: TGTGCCAGCAGCCAAGACAGGGATAAGCAGTTCTTC. This encodes CASSQDRDKQFF.

This rearrangement joins TRBV6-6 to TRBJ1-1; weak D call: TRBD1 (6 bases). CDR3 size: 15 residues. Germline V gene data show CDR1 as MNHNY and CDR2 as SVGAGI (reference sequence). With 8 bases removed from V and 4 bases from J, the gap between germline ends came to 20 bases. The CDR3 DNA reads TGTGCCAGCCTCCATAAAACACAGGGACGCACTGAAGCTTTCTTT. This encodes CASLHKTQGRTEAFF.

This clone came up a few times. The V and J genes are TRBV5-1 and TRBJ1-4; 7 bases map to TRBD1. CDR1 is SGHRS and CDR2 is YFSETQ in the germline V gene. This CDR3 region has 15 residues. V shed 2 bases, J shed 6 bases, and the junction held 7 bases outside the gene matches. This CDR3 reads CASSFRQGLDEKLFF. Written as DNA, the CDR3 is TGCGCCAGCAGCTTCCGACAGGGACTCGATGAAAAACTGTTTTTT.

The rearrangement links TRBV4-1 to TRBJ2-1, with D maybe TRBD2 (6 bases). V was trimmed by 3 bases and J by 8 bases, leaving 14 bases between them. This CDR3 spans 14 amino acids. The germline gives CDR1 MGHRA, CDR2 YSYEKL. The CDR3 loop is CASSQLGGKDEQFF. CDR3 nucleotides: TGCGCCAGCAGCCAGCTGGGGGGTAAGGATGAGCAGTTCTTC.